Shown below are 16 T cell receptor beta chains from a single sample sequenced in a study of shared clonotypes between healthy human individuals. Profiling relied on immunoSEQ multiplex PCR, and the TCRdb table lists in-frame clones only, not all of them. The sample lists hundreds of thousands of clones; roughly three quarters were seen once. Sequenced input: PBMCs. The receptors come from a woman between 40 and 50 years old in good health. Some clones in this sample may be carry-over from other donors' samples.

The chain recombines TRBV4-3 with TRBJ2-5; D may be TRBD1 (7 bases). This CDR3 spans 14 amino acids. The germline gives CDR1 LGHNA, CDR2 YSLEER. V lost 5 bases and J lost 4, with 14 bases in between. The DNA of the CDR3 is TGCGCCAGCAGCTCGGACAGGAGGGGAGAGACCCAGTACTTC. Encoded protein: CASSSDRRGETQYF.

In this sample, this clone turned up a few times. The V call is TRBV2, the J call TRBJ2-3; 8 bases line up with TRBD2. V was pared by 6 bases and J by 5 bases, with 4 bases of the junction left unmatched. The CDR3 runs to 13 residues. Looked up from germline, CDR1 is SNHLY and CDR2 is FYNNEI. The CDR3 region has the DNA TGTGCCAGCAGAAGCGGGAGTCAAGATACGCAGTATTTT. Translating gives CASRSGSQDTQYF.

The rearrangement links TRBV2 to TRBJ2-3, with 11 positions matching TRBD2. V lost 6 bases and J lost 4; bases outside the gene matches: 6. CDR1 is SNHLY and CDR2 is FYNNEI in the germline V gene. This CDR3 is 15 amino acids long. The CDR3 sequence is CASSQLAGAPDTQYF. For the CDR3, the DNA is TGTGCCAGCAGCCAACTAGCGGGAGCCCCAGATACGCAGTATTTT.

This chain joins TRBV7-3 and TRBJ2-2; 7 bases align to TRBD2. Trimming took 6 bases from V and 2 from J; bases not matched to a gene: 6. This CDR3 has 15 residues. Germline V gene lookup returns CDR1 SGHTA and CDR2 FQGTGA. The CDR3 loop reads CASRAGLSNTGELFF. DNA for the CDR3: TGTGCCAGCAGGGCGGGACTATCAAACACCGGGGAGCTGTTTTTT.

The chain has TRBV11-3 and TRBJ2-5; no firm D call. V was clipped by 3 bases and J by 4 bases, with 3 bases between them. The CDR3 sequence is 11 residues long. Germline CDR1 is SGHNT and CDR2 is YENEEA. The chain's CDR3 is CASSLGETQYF. CDR3 coding DNA: TGTGCCAGCAGCTTGGGAGAGACCCAGTACTTC.

The rearrangement uses TRBV9 and TRBJ1-4; tentative D call: TRBD1 (5 bases). CDR1 SGDLS and CDR2 YYNGEE come from the germline V gene. CDR3 size: 15 residues. Trimming left V 4 bases short and J 6 bases short, with 16 bases between. In DNA, the CDR3 is TGTGCCAGCAGCCCTCAGGGAGCGTTTTATGAAAAACTGTTTTTT. As protein: CASSPQGAFYEKLFF.

Ten or more counts support this clone. The V call is TRBV9, the J call TRBJ2-2; 9 bases map to TRBD1. V trimming: 4 bases; J trimming: 3 bases; junction bases outside the gene matches: 7. Germline-derived CDR1 and CDR2 are SGDLS and YYNGEE. The CDR3 totals 16 residues. The CDR3 DNA reads TGTGCCAGCAGCCCCCAGGGGACAGGGTACACCGGGGAGCTGTTTTTT. Amino acid sequence: CASSPQGTGYTGELFF.

The genes are TRBV28 and TRBJ2-1; no reliable D call. The CDR3 extends over 15 amino acids. V lost 5 bases, J lost 0 bases, and 11 bases lay in between. Germline V lookup: CDR1 MDHEN, CDR2 SYDVKM. Here the CDR3 reads CASSPQWGSYNEQFF. The CDR3 DNA is TGTGCCAGCAGTCCGCAGTGGGGCTCCTACAATGAGCAGTTCTTC.

The chain joins TRBV7-2 to TRBJ2-1; D unresolved. Trimming took 5 bases from V and 9 from J, leaving 11 bases between them. CDR3 length: 12 amino acids. CDR1 SGHTA and CDR2 FQGNSA come from the germline V gene. CDR3 sequence (DNA): TGTGCCAGCAGCACAGTAGGTATTGAGCAGTTCTTC. It translates to CASSTVGIEQFF.

This sequence joins TRBV10-2 and TRBJ2-4, with TRBD1 identical over 8 bases. Trimming cost V 3 bases and J 1 base; bases outside gene matches: 5. In germline, CDR1 is WSHSY, CDR2 SAAADI. The CDR3 is 16 amino acids. The CDR3 nucleotides read TGCGCCAGCAGTGAATGGACAGGGTCGGCCAAAAACATTCAGTACTTC. Amino acid sequence: CASSEWTGSAKNIQYF.

This chain joins TRBV28 and TRBJ1-5; no clear D gene. V was clipped by 3 bases and J by 6 bases, with 6 bases between them. The CDR3 consists of 12 residues. The germline V gene encodes CDR1 MDHEN and CDR2 SYDVKM. CDR3 in DNA: TGTGCCAGCAGTTTGAATACTCAGCCCCAGCATTTT. This codes for CASSLNTQPQHF.

This rearrangement joins TRBV5-1 to TRBJ1-1; TRBD1 agrees at 8 bases. Losses at the gene ends were 0 bases for V and 1 base for J; bases not matched to a gene: 20. The germline gives CDR1 SGHRS, CDR2 YFSETQ. The CDR3 is made up of 21 amino acids. CDR3 sequence reads: CASSLDRPGGSIFVRNTEAFF. CDR3 in DNA: TGCGCCAGCAGCTTGGATCGGCCAGGGGGCTCCATTTTTGTCCGGAACACTGAAGCTTTCTTT. The variable domain in full, completed from reference TRBV5-1 and TRBJ1-1, reads KAGVTQTPRYLIKTRGQQVTLSCSPISGHRSVSWYQQTPGQGLQFLFEYFSETQRNKGNFPGRFSGRQFSNSRSEMNVSTLELGDSALYLCASSLDRPGGSIFVRNTEAFFGQGTRLTVV.

For the CDR3, the DNA is TGTGCCAGCAGGGAACAGGGATCTCCCCCAAATCAGCCCCAGCATTTT. Translation gives CASREQGSPPNQPQHF. The chain joins TRBV28 to TRBJ1-5, with a possible D match to TRBD1 (6 bases). The CDR3 loop spans 16 amino acids. Trimming took off 6 bases at V and 4 bases at J, with 19 bases between the two ends. Per germline, CDR1 MDHEN and CDR2 SYDVKM.

The gene calls are TRBV30 and TRBJ1-1; no reliable D call. With 4 bases removed from V and 0 bases from J, the gap between germline ends came to 9 bases. CDR1 GTSNPN and CDR2 SVGIG come from the germline V gene (reference sequence). This CDR3 is 13 amino acids long. CDR3 DNA sequence: TGTGCCTGGATCCCCCGGATGAACACTGAAGCTTTCTTT. It codes for CAWIPRMNTEAFF.

Ten or more counts support this clone. Additional DNA sequences in this sample encode the identical CDR3. V and J are TRBV29-1 and TRBJ2-7; tentatively, D is TRBD1 or TRBD2 (5 bases each). The CDR3 sequence is 11 residues long. The germline gives CDR1 SQVTM, CDR2 ANQGSEA. V was trimmed by 7 bases and J by 7 bases, leaving 14 bases between them. CDR3 nucleotide sequence: TGCAGCGGCGGACAAGGAGGTGAGCAGTACTTC. It yields the protein CSGGQGGEQYF.

The chain recombines TRBV28 with TRBJ2-7; 10 bases line up with TRBD2. The V and J ends lost 5 bases and 0 bases, in that order; junction bases with no gene match: 4. Germline values: CDR1 MDHEN, CDR2 SYDVKM. The CDR3 extends over 15 amino acids. CDR3 protein: CASSTQREGSYEQYF. The CDR3 coding sequence is TGTGCCAGCAGTACCCAGCGGGAGGGCTCCTACGAGCAGTACTTC.